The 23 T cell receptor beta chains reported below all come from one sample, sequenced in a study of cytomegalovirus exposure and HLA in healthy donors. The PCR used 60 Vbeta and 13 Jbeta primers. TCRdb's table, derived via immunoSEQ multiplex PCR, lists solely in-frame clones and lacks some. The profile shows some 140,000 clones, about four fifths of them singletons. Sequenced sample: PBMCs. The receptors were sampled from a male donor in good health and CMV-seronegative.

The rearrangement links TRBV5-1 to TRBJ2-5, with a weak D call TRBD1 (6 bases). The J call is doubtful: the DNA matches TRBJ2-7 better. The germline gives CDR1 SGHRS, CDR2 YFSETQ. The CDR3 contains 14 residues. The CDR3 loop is CASSLPDSTYEQYF. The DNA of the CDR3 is TGCGCCAGCAGTCTTCCGGACAGCACCTACGAGCAGTACTTC.

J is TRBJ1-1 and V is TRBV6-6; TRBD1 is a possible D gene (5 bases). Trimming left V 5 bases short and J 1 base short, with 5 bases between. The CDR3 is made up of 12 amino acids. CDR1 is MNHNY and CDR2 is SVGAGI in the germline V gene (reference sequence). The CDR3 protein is CASSQGNTEAFF. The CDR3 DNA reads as TGTGCCAGCAGTCAGGGGAACACTGAAGCTTTCTTT.

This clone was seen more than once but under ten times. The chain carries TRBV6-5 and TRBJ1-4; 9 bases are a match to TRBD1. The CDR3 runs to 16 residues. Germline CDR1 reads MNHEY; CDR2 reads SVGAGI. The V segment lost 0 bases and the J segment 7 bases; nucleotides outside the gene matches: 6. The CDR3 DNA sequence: TGTGCCAGCAGTTACTCGACAGGGGGGCGAAGTGAAAAACTGTTTTTT. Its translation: CASSYSTGGRSEKLFF.

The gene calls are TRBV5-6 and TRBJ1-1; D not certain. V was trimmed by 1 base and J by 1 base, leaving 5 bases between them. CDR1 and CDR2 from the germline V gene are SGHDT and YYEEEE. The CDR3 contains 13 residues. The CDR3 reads CASSLSSNTEAFF. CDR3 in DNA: TGTGCCAGCAGCTTGAGCTCGAACACTGAAGCTTTCTTT.

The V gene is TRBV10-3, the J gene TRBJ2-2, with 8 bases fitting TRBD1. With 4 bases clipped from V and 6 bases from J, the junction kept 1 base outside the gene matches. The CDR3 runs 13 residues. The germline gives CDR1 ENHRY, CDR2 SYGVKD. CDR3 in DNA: TGTGCCATCAGTGCACAGGGGGCCGGGGAGCTGTTTTTT. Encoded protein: CAISAQGAGELFF.

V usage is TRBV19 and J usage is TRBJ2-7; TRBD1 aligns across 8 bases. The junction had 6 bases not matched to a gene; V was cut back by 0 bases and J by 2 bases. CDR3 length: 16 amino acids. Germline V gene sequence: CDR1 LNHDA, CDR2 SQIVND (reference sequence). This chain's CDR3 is CASSIERGTGTYEQYF. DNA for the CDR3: TGTGCCAGTAGTATAGAACGCGGGACAGGAACCTACGAGCAGTACTTC.

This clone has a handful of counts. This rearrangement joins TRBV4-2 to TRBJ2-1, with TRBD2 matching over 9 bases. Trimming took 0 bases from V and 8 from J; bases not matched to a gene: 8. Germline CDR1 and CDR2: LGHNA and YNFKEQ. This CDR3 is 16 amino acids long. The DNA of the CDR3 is TGTGCCAGCAGCCAAGATCCTAGCGGGGAGGAATATGAGCAGTTCTTC. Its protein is CASSQDPSGEEYEQFF.

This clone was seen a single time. The CDR3: CASSVVAGWRQDTQYF. The CDR3 DNA reads TGTGCCAGCAGCGTAGTGGCGGGGTGGAGGCAAGATACGCAGTATTTT. This chain uses TRBV9 with TRBJ2-3; D might be TRBD2 (6 bases). The CDR3 runs 16 residues. CDR1 is SGDLS, CDR2 YYNGEE, per germline. V was trimmed by 0 bases and J by 5 bases, leaving 16 bases between them.

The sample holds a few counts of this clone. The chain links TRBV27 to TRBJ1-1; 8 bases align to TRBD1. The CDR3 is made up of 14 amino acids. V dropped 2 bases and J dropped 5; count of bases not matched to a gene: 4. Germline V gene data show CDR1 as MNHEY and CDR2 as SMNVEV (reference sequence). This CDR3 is CASSLPGGGTEAFF. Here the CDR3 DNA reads TGTGCCAGCAGTTTACCAGGGGGCGGAACTGAAGCTTTCTTT.

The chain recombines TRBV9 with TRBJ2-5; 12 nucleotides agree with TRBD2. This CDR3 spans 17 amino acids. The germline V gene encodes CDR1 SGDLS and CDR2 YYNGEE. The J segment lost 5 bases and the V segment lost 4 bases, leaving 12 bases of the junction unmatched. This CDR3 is CASSPLASGGAWETQYF. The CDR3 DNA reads TGTGCCAGCAGCCCCTTGGCTAGCGGGGGGGCCTGGGAGACCCAGTACTTC. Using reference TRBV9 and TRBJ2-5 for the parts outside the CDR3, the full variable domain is DSGVTQTPKHLITATGQRVTLRCSPRSGDLSVYWYQQSLDQGLQFLIQYYNGEERAKGNILERFSAQQFPDLHSELNLSSLELGDSALYFCASSPLASGGAWETQYFGPGTRLLVL.

The CDR3, as DNA: TGTGCCAGCTCGCAACTAGCGGGGGCCGCCTACGAGCAGTACTTC. Translated, it gives CASSQLAGAAYEQYF. This chain connects TRBV18 to TRBJ2-7; TRBD2 matches at 11 bases. The CDR3 length is 15 residues. CDR1 and CDR2 from the germline V gene are KGHSH and LQKENI. V lost 6 bases and J lost 2; bases outside the gene matches: 6.

CDR3 amino acids: CAWSEGRGKANYGYTF. The CDR3, as DNA: TGTGCCTGGAGTGAAGGCAGGGGAAAAGCTAACTATGGCTACACCTTC. The chain joins TRBV30 to TRBJ1-2, with D possibly TRBD1 on 6 matching bases. The length of the CDR3 is 16 residues. V was trimmed by 1 base and J by 0 bases, leaving 15 bases between them. In germline, CDR1 is GTSNPN, CDR2 SVGIG (reference sequence).

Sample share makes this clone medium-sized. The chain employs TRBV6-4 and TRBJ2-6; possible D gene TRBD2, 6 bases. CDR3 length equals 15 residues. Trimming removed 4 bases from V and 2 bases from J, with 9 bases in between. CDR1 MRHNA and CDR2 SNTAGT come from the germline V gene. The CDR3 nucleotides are TGTGCCAGCAGTGGAGGCGGGACTGGGGCCAACGTCCTGACTTTC. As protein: CASSGGGTGANVLTF.

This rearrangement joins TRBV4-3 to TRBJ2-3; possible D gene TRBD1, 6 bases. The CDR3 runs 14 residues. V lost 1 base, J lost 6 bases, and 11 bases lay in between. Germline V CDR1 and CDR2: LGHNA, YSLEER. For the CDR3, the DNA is TGCGCCAGCAGCCAAGCTGGGGGCGAGGATACGCAGTATTTT. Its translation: CASSQAGGEDTQYF.

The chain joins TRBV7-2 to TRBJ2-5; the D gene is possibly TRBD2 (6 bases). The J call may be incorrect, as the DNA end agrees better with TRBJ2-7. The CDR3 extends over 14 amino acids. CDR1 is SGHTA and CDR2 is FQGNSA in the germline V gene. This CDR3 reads CASSLGGGAYEQYF. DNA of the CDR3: TGTGCCAGCAGCTTAGGCGGCGGGGCCTACGAGCAGTACTTC.

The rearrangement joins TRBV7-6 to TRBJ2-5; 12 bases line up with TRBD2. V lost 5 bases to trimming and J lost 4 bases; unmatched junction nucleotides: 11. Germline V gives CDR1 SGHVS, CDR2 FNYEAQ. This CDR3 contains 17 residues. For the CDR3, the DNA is TGTGCCAGCAGCCCCACGGGGGCTAGCGGGGGGGCAGAGACCCAGTACTTC. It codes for CASSPTGASGGAETQYF.

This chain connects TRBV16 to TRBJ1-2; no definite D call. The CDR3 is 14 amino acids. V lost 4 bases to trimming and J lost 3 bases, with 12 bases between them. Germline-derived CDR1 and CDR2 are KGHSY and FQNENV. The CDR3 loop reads CASSPFKGDYGYTF. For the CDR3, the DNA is TGTGCCAGCAGCCCCTTTAAGGGAGACTATGGCTACACCTTC.

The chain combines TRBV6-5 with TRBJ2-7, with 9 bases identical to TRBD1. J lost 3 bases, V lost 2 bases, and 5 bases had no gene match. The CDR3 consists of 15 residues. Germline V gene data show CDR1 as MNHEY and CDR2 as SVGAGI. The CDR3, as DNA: TGTGCCAGCAGTTACGGAGACAGGGGGTTCTACGAGCAGTACTTC. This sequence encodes CASSYGDRGFYEQYF.

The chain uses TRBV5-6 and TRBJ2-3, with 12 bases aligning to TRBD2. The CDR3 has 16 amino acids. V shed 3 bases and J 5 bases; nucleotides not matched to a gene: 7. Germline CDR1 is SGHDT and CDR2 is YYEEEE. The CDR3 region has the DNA TGTGCCAGCAGCTCGACTAGCGGGGGTGGTCTAGATACGCAGTATTTT. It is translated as CASSSTSGGGLDTQYF.

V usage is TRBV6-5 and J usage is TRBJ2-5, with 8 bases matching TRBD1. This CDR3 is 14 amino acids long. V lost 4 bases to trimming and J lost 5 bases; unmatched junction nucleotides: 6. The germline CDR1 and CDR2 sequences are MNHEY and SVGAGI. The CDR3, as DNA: TGTGCCAGCAGTTTTCAGGGGGCCGGGGAGACCCAGTACTTC. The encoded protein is CASSFQGAGETQYF.

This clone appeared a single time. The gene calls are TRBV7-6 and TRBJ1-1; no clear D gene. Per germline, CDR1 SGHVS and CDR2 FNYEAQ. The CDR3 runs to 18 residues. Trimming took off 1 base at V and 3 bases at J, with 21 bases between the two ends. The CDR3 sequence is CASSLGIFMSEEYTEAFF. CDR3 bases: TGTGCCAGCAGCTTAGGAATCTTTATGTCTGAAGAGTACACTGAAGCTTTCTTT.

The CDR3 nucleotides read TGTGCCAGCAGCCTAGGGACAGGGTTTGGCGAAAAACTGTTTTTT. Protein product: CASSLGTGFGEKLFF. This chain links TRBV11-2 with TRBJ1-4, with 9 bases identical to TRBD1. Germline CDR1 reads SGHAT; CDR2 reads FQNNGV. J lost 8 bases, V lost 5 bases, and 9 bases had no gene match. CDR3 length: 15 residues.

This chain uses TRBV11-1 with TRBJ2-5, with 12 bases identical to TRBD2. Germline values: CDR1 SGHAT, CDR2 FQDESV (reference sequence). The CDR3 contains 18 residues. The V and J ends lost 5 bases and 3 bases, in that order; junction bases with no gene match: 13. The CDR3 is CASSVGWTSGDDKETQYF. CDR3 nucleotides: TGTGCCAGCAGCGTAGGATGGACTAGCGGGGATGATAAAGAGACCCAGTACTTC.